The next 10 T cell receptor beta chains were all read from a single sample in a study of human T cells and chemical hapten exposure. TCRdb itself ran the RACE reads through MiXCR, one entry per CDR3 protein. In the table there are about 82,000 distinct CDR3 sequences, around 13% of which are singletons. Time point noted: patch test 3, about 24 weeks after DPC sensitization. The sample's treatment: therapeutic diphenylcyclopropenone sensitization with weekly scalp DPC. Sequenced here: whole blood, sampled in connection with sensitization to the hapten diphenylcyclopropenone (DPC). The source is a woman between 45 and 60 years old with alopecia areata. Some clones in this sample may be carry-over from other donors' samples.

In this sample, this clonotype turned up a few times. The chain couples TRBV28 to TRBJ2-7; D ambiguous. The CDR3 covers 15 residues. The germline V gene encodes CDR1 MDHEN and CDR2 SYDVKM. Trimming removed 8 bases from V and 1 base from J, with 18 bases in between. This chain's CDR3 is CASSAPGPDSYEQYF. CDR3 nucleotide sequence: TGTGCCAGCTCCGCCCCTGGCCCGGATTCCTACGAGCAGTACTTC.

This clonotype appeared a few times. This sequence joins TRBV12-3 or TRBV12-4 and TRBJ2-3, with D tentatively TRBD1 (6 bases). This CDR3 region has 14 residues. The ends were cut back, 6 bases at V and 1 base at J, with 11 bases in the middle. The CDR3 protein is CASRPGAGTDTQYF. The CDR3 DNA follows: TGTGCCAGCAGGCCAGGGGCGGGCACAGATACGCAGTATTTT.

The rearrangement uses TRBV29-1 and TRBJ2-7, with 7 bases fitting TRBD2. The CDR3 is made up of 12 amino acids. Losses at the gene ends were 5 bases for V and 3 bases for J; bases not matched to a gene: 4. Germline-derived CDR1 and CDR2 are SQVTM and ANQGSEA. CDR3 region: CSVRLAFYEQYF. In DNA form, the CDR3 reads TGCAGCGTTCGACTAGCCTTCTACGAGCAGTACTTC.

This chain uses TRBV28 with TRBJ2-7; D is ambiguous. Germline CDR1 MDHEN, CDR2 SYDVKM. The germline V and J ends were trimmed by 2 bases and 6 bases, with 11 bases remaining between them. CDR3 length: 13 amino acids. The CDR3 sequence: CASSLRNPPEQYF. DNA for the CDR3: TGTGCCAGCAGTTTAAGAAACCCCCCCGAGCAGTACTTC. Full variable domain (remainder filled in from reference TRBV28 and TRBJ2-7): DVKVTQSSRYLVKRTGEKVFLECVQDMDHENMFWYRQDPGLGLRLIYFSYDVKMKEKGDIPEGYSVSREKKERFSLILESASTNQTSMYLCASSLRNPPEQYFGPGTRLTVT.

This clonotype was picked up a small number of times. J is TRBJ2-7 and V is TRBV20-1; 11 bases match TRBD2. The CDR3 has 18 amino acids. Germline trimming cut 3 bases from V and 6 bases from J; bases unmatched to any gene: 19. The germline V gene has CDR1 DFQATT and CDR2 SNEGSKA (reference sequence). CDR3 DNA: TGCAGTGCTAGTCCCCGAGGAACTAGCGGGAGTCGGGGTTTCGAGCAGTACTTC. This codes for CSASPRGTSGSRGFEQYF.

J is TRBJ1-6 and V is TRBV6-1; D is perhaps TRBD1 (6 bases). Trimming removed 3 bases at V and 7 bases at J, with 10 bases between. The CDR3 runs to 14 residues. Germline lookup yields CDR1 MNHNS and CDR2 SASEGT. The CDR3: CASSDHRVNSPLHF. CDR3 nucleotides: TGTGCCAGCAGTGATCACAGGGTAAATTCACCCCTCCACTTT.

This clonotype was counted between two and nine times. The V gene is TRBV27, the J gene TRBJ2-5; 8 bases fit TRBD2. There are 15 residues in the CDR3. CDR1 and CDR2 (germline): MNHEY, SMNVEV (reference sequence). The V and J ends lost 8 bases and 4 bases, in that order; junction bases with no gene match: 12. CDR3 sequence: CASGDGRAFSETQYF. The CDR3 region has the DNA TGTGCCAGCGGTGACGGGAGGGCTTTCTCAGAGACCCAGTACTTC.

In nucleotides, the CDR3 is TGTGCCACCGGGACTAGCAGGGGGTATGAGCAGTTCTTC. It yields the protein CATGTSRGYEQFF. The rearrangement uses TRBV19 and TRBJ2-1; the match to TRBD2 covers 9 bases. J lost 8 bases, V lost 10 bases, and 9 bases had no gene match. This CDR3 spans 13 amino acids. Looked up from germline, CDR1 is LNHDA and CDR2 is SQIVND (reference sequence).

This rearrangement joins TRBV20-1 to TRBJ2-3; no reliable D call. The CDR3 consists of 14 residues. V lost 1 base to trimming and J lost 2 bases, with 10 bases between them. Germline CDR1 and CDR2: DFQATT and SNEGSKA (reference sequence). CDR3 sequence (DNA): TGCAGTGCTAGAGCCCGGATGTACACAGATACGCAGTATTTT. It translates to CSARARMYTDTQYF.

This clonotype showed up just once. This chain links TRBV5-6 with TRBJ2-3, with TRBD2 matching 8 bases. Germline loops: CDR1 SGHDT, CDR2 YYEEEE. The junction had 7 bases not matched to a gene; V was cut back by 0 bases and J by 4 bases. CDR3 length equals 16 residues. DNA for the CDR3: TGTGCCAGCAGCTTGGTGCCGGGAGGGCAAGCAGATACGCAGTATTTT. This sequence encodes CASSLVPGGQADTQYF.